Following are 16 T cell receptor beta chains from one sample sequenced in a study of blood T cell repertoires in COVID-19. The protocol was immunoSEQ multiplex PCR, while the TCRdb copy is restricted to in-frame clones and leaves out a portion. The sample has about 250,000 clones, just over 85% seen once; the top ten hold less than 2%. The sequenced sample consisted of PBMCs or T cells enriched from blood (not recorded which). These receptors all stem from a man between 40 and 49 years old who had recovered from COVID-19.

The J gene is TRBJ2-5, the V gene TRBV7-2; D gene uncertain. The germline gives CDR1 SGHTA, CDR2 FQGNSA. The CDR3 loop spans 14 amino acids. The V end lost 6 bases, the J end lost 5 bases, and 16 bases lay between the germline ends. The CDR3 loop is CASSRTRSIETQYF. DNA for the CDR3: TGTGCCAGCAGTAGAACCAGGTCAATTGAGACCCAGTACTTC.

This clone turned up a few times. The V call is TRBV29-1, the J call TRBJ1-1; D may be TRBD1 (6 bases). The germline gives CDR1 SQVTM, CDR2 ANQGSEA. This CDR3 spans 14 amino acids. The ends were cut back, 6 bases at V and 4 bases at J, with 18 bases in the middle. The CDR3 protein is CSVQRGGAGTEAFF. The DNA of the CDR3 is TGCAGCGTCCAAAGGGGGGGGGCTGGCACTGAAGCTTTCTTT.

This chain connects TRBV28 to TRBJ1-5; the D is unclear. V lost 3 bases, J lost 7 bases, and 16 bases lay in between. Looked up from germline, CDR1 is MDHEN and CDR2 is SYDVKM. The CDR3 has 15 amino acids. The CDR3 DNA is TGTGCCAGCAGTTTTGCCCCTACAGCGGGCCAGCCCCAGCATTTT. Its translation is CASSFAPTAGQPQHF.

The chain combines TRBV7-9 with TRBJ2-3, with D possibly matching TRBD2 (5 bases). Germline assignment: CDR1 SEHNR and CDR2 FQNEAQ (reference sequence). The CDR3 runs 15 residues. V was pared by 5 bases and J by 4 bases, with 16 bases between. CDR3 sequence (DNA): TGTGCCAGCAGCCCTCCGGGATTCCAAGCAGATACGCAGTATTTT. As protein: CASSPPGFQADTQYF. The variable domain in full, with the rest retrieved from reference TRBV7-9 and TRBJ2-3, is DTGVSQNPRHKITKRGQNVTFRCDPISEHNRLYWYRQTLGQGPEFLTYFQNEAQLEKSRLLSDRFSAERPKGSFSTLEIQRTEQGDSAMYLCASSPPGFQADTQYFGPGTRLTVL.

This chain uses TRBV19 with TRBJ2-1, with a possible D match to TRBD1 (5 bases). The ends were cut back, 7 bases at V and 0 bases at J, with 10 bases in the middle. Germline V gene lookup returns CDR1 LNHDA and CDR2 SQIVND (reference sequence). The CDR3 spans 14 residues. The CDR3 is CASNQGHSYNEQFF. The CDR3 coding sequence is TGTGCCAGTAACCAGGGCCACTCCTACAATGAGCAGTTCTTC.

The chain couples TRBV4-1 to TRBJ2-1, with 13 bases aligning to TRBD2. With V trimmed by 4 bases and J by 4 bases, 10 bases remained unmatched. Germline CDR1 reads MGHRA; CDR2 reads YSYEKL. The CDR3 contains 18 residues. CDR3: CASSPGLAGVWGYNEQFF. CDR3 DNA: TGCGCCAGCAGCCCTGGACTAGCGGGAGTATGGGGTTACAATGAGCAGTTCTTC.

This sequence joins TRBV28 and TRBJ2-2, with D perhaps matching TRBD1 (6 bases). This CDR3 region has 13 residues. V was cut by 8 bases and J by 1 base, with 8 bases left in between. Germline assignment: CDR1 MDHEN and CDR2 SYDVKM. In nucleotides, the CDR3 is TGTGCCAGCCAGGGACAGAACACCGGGGAGCTGTTTTTT. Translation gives CASQGQNTGELFF. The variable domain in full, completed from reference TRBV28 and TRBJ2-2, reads DVKVTQSSRYLVKRTGEKVFLECVQDMDHENMFWYRQDPGLGLRLIYFSYDVKMKEKGDIPEGYSVSREKKERFSLILESASTNQTSMYLCASQGQNTGELFFGEGSRLTVL.

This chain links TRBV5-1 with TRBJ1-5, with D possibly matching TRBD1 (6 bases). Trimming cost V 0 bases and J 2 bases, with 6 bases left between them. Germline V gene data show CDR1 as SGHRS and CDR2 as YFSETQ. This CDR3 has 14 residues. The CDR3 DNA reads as TGCGCCAGCAGCTTGGGGACAGGCAATCAGCCCCAGCATTTT. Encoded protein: CASSLGTGNQPQHF. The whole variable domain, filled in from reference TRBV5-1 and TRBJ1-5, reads KAGVTQTPRYLIKTRGQQVTLSCSPISGHRSVSWYQQTPGQGLQFLFEYFSETQRNKGNFPGRFSGRQFSNSRSEMNVSTLELGDSALYLCASSLGTGNQPQHFGDGTRLSIL.

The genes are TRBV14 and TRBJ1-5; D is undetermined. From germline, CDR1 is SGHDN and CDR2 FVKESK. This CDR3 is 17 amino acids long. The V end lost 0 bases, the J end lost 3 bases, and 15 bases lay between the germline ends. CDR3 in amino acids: CASSQDWAQPLNQPQHF. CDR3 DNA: TGTGCCAGCAGCCAAGATTGGGCGCAGCCCCTCAATCAGCCCCAGCATTTT.

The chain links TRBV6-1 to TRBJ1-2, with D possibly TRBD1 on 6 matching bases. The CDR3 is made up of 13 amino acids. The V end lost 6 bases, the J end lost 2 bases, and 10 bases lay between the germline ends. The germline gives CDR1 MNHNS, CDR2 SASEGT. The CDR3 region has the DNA TGTGCCAGCAGCTACGGACAGAACTATGGCTACACCTTC. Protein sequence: CASSYGQNYGYTF.

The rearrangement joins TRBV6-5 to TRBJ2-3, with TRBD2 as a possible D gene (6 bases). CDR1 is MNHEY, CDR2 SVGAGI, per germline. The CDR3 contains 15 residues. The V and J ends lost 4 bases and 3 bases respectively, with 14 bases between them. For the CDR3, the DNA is TGTGCCAGCAGTTTCTACCCGGGAGAGACAGATACGCAGTATTTT. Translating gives CASSFYPGETDTQYF.

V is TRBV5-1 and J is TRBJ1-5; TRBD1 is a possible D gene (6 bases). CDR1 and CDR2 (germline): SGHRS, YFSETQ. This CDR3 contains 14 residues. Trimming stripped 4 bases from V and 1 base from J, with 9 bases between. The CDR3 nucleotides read TGCGCCAGCAGCCCCGGGACAAGCAATCAGCCCCAGCATTTT. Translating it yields CASSPGTSNQPQHF.

The chain's CDR3 is CASSEQGNYGYTF. Here the CDR3 DNA reads TGTGCCAGCAGTGAACAGGGGAACTATGGCTACACCTTC. The rearrangement uses TRBV12-3 or TRBV12-4 and TRBJ1-2, with 7 positions matching TRBD1. V dropped 5 bases and J dropped 2; count of bases not matched to a gene: 2. CDR3 size: 13 residues.

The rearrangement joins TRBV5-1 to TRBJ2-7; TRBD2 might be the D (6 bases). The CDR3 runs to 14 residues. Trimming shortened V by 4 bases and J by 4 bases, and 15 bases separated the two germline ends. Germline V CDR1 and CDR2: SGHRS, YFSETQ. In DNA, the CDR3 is TGCGCCAGCAGCACCGAACCCGGGGGATACGAGCAGTACTTC. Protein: CASSTEPGGYEQYF.

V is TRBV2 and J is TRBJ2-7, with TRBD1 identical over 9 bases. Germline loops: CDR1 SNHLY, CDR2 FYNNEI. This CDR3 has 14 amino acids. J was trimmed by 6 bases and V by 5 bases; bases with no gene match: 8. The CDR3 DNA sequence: TGTGCCAGCAGTACCGGGACAGGGCGCGGCGAGCAGTACTTC. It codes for CASSTGTGRGEQYF.

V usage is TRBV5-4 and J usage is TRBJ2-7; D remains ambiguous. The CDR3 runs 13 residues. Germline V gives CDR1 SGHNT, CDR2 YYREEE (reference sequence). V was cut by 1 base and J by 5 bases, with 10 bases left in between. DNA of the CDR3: TGTGCCAGCAGCTTGACGAGACTCCACGAGCAGTACTTC. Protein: CASSLTRLHEQYF.